These T cell receptor beta chains were read from a single sample in a study of T cell responses to AZD1222 COVID-19 vaccine. Only in-frame clones appear in the TCRdb table, and some are missing; sequencing was by immunoSEQ multiplex PCR. The data show about 120,000 clones, roughly 89% seen once. The input for sequencing was peripheral blood, taken on day 0 of AZD1222 vaccination. Every receptor here comes from an adult in good health. The CDR3 runs from the conserved cysteine through the conserved F or W. D genes are given only for firm matches. Some rows have no size entry. The others give once, few or many, or a class for an expanded clone.

D	V	size	J	length	CDR3	DNA
TRBD1	TRBV9	NA	TRBJ1-4	15	CASSVGGTVNEKLFF	TGTGCCAGCAGCGTAGGCGGGACAGTTAATGAAAAACTGTTTTTT
NA	TRBV7-9	NA	TRBJ1-6	14	CASSLDSLPEPLHF	TGTGCCAGCAGCCTCGACAGCCTTCCAGAGCCCCTCCACTTT
TRBD1	TRBV19	few	TRBJ1-5	15	CASSGRQGGVQPQHF	TGTGCCAGTAGCGGGAGACAGGGCGGCGTTCAGCCCCAGCATTTT
TRBD2	TRBV7-3	once	TRBJ2-5	15	CASSSTSDPWETQYF	TGTGCCAGCAGCTCCACTAGCGATCCTTGGGAGACCCAGTACTTC
TRBD2	TRBV5-1	NA	TRBJ2-7	14	CASSLTSGIYEQYF	TGCGCCAGCAGCTTGACTAGCGGGATCTACGAGCAGTACTTC
TRBD1	TRBV3-1/TRBV3-2	NA	TRBJ2-7	15	CASSPGQGNSYEQYF	TGTGCCAGCAGCCCGGGACAGGGTAATTCCTACGAGCAGTACTTC
NA	TRBV5-1	NA	TRBJ2-7	15	CASSVVRVGDYEQYF	TGCGCCAGCAGTGTTGTGAGGGTCGGGGACTACGAGCAGTACTTC
TRBD2	TRBV28	NA	TRBJ2-6	17	CASSGLAGTSGANVLTF	TGTGCCAGCAGTGGACTAGCGGGGACCTCTGGGGCCAACGTCCTGACTTTC
NA	TRBV6-4	NA	TRBJ1-6	15	CASTPWAAYNSPLHF	TGTGCCAGCACGCCATGGGCAGCCTATAATTCACCCCTCCACTTT
NA	TRBV29-1	NA	TRBJ1-2	13	CSVPRLINYGYTF	TGCAGCGTCCCACGGCTGATTAACTATGGCTACACCTTC
NA	TRBV18	NA	TRBJ1-1	14	CASSRTKGATEAFF	TGTGCCAGCTCGCGAACAAAGGGTGCAACTGAAGCTTTCTTT
TRBD2	TRBV13	NA	TRBJ2-7	15	CASSQSTSAPYEQYF	TGTGCCAGCAGTCAATCGACTAGCGCTCCCTACGAGCAGTACTTC
NA	TRBV30	NA	TRBJ1-5	13	CAWSEAVSQPQHF	TGTGCCTGGAGTGAGGCAGTAAGTCAGCCCCAGCATTTT